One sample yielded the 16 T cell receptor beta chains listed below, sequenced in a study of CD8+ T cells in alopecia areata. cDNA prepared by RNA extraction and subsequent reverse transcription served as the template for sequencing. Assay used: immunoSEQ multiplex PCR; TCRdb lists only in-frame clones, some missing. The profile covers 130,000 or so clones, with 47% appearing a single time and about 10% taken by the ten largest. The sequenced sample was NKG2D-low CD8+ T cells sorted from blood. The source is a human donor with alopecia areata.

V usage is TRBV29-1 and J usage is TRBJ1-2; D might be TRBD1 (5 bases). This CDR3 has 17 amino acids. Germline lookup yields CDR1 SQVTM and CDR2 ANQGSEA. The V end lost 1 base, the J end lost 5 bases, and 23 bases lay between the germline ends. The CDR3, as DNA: TGCAGCGTTGAAGGGTGGGTCGGGGCCCTCCAAGATTATGGCTACACCTTC. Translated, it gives CSVEGWVGALQDYGYTF.

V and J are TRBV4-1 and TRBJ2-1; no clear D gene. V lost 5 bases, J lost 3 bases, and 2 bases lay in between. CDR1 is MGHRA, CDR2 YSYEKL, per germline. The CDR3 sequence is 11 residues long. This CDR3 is CASSNYNEQFF. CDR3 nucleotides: TGCGCCAGCAGCAACTACAATGAGCAGTTCTTC.

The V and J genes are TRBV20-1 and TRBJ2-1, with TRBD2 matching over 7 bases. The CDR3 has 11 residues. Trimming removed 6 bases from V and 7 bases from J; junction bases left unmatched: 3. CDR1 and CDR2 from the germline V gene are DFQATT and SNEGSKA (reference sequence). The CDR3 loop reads CSASGENEQFF. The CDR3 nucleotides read TGCAGTGCAAGCGGGGAGAATGAGCAGTTCTTC.

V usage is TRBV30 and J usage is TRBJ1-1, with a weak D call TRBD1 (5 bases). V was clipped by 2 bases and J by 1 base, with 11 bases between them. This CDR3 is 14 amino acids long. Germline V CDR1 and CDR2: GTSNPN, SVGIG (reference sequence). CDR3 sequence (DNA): TGTGCCTGGAGTCAGGCCGGGGGGAACACTGAAGCTTTCTTT. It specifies CAWSQAGGNTEAFF.

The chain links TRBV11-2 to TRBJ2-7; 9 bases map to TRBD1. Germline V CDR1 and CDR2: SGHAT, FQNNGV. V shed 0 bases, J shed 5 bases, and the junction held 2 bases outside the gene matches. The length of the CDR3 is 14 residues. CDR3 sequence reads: CASSLEYRGHEQYF. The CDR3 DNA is TGTGCCAGCAGCTTAGAGTACAGGGGGCACGAGCAGTACTTC.

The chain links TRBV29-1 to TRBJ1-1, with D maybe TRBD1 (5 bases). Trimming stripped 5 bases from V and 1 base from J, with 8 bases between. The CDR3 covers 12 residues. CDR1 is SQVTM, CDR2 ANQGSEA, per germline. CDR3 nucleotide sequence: TGCAGCGTTAGTCAGGGGAACACTGAAGCTTTCTTT. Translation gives CSVSQGNTEAFF. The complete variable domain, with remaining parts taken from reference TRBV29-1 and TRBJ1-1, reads SAVISQKPSRDICQRGTSLTIQCQVDSQVTMMFWYRQQPGQSLTLIATANQGSEATYESGFVIDKFPISRPNLTFSTLTVSNMSPEDSSIYLCSVSQGNTEAFFGQGTRLTVV.

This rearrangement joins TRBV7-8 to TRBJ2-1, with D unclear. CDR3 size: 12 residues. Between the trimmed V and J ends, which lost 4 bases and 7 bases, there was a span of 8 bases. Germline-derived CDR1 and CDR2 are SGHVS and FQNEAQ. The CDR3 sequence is CASSSVGNEQFF. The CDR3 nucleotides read TGTGCCAGCAGCTCGGTTGGGAATGAGCAGTTCTTC.

The DNA for the CDR3 is TGCAGCGCTCAGACAGGGGAAGCAAATGAAGCTTTCTTT. Amino acids: CSAQTGEANEAFF. This sequence joins TRBV29-1 and TRBJ1-1; 8 bases agree with TRBD1. The V gene's germline CDR1 is SQVTM and CDR2 ANQGSEA. V trimming: 7 bases; J trimming: 7 bases; junction bases outside the gene matches: 11. CDR3 size: 13 residues.

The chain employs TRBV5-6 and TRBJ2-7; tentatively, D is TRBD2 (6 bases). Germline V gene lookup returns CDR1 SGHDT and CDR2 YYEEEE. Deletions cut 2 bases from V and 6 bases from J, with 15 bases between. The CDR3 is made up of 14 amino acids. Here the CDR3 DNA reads TGTGCCAGCAGCTTTGGTCGGGGGTCCGGCGAGCAGTACTTC. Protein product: CASSFGRGSGEQYF.

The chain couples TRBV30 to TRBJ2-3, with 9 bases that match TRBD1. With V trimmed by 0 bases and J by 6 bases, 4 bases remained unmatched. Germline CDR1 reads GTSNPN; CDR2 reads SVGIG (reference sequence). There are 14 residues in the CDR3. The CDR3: CAWSVGQGRDTQYF. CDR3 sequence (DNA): TGTGCCTGGAGTGTAGGACAGGGGCGCGATACGCAGTATTTT. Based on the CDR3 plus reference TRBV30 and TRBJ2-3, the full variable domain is SQTIHQWPATLVQPVGSPLSLECTVEGTSNPNLYWYRQAAGRGLQLLFYSVGIGQISSEVPQNLSASRPQDRQFILSSKKLLLSDSGFYLCAWSVGQGRDTQYFGPGTRLTVL.

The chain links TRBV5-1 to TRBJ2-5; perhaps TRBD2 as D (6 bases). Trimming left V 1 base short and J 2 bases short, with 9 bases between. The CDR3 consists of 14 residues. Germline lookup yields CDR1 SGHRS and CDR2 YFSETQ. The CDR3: CASSLRGSQETQYF. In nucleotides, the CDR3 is TGCGCCAGCAGCTTGCGGGGGTCTCAAGAGACCCAGTACTTC.

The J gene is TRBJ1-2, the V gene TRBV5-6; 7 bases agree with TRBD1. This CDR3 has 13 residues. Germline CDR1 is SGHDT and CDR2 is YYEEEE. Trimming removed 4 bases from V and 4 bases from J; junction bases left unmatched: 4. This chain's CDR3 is CASSEDRSYGYTF. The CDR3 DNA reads TGTGCCAGCAGCGAGGACAGGAGCTATGGCTACACCTTC.

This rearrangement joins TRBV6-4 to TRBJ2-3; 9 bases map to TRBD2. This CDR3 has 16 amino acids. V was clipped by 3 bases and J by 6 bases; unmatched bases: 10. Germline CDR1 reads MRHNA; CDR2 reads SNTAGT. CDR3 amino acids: CASSETGAGGGDTQYF. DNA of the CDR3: TGTGCCAGCAGTGAGACCGGCGCGGGAGGGGGGGATACGCAGTATTTT.

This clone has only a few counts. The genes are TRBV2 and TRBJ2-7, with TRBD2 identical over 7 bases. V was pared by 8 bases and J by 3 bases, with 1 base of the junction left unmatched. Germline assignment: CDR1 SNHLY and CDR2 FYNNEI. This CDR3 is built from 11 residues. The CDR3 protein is CASRGGYEQYF. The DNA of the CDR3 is TGTGCCAGCCGCGGGGGCTACGAGCAGTACTTC.

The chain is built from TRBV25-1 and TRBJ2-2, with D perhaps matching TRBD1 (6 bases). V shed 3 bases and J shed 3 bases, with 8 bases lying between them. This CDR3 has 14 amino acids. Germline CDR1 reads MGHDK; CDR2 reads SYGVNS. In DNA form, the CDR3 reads TGTGCCAGCAGTGATAAGGGGGACACCGGGGAGCTGTTTTTT. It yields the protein CASSDKGDTGELFF.

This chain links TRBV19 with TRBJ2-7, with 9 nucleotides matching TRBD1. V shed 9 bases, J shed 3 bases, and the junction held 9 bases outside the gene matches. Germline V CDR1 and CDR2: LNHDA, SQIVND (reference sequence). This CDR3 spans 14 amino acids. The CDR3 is CASSLGQGGYEQYF. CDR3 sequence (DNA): TGTGCCAGCAGCCTGGGACAGGGCGGCTACGAGCAGTACTTC.